The 5 T cell receptor beta chains below come from one sample, sequenced in a study of T cell changes during pregnancy in multiple sclerosis. Method: immunoSEQ multiplex PCR; TCRdb's copy keeps in-frame clones and lacks some. Among approximately 12,000 clones listed, just under 95% were seen once. The starting material was CD4+ T cells from peripheral blood mononuclear cells, obtained before pregnancy. The receptor source for this set is a female donor with multiple sclerosis, enrolled in a pregnancy study.

The gene calls are TRBV19 and TRBJ2-1; D is possibly TRBD2 (5 bases). Germline-derived CDR1 and CDR2 are LNHDA and SQIVND (reference sequence). This CDR3 region has 14 residues. V was clipped by 11 bases and J by 6 bases, with 20 bases between them. The CDR3 spells CASYDRGKGNEQFF. CDR3 nucleotides: TGTGCCTCGTATGATCGGGGAAAAGGCAATGAGCAGTTCTTC.

The chain carries TRBV5-1 and TRBJ1-1; TRBD1 matches 8 bases. The J segment lost 1 base and the V segment lost 4 bases, leaving 3 bases of the junction unmatched. Germline assignment: CDR1 SGHRS and CDR2 YFSETQ. The CDR3 consists of 14 residues. The CDR3 region is CASSPGTGNTEAFF. The CDR3, as DNA: TGCGCCAGCAGCCCCGGGACAGGGAACACTGAAGCTTTCTTT.

This sequence joins TRBV18 and TRBJ2-7, with a possible D match to TRBD1 (5 bases). Trimming shortened V by 1 base and J by 6 bases, and 13 bases separated the two germline ends. Germline assignment: CDR1 KGHSH and CDR2 LQKENI. The CDR3 runs to 14 residues. DNA of the CDR3: TGTGCCAGCTCACCACGGCAGGGTCCCGGCGAGCAGTACTTC. This codes for CASSPRQGPGEQYF.

The genes are TRBV5-6 and TRBJ1-2; D is ambiguous. The V end lost 6 bases, the J end lost 8 bases, and 17 bases lay between the germline ends. Germline loops: CDR1 SGHDT, CDR2 YYEEEE. CDR3 length: 13 amino acids. Here the CDR3 reads CASTTGLPRGYTF. The CDR3 DNA is TGTGCCAGCACCACGGGGTTGCCGCGGGGCTACACCTTC.

The chain links TRBV29-1 to TRBJ2-5, with TRBD2 as a possible D gene (7 bases). Germline lookup yields CDR1 SQVTM and CDR2 ANQGSEA. CDR3 length: 12 residues. Trimming stripped 4 bases from V and 5 bases from J, with 11 bases between. The CDR3 bases are TGCAGCGTTGTGGGGGGGCTTGAGACCCAGTACTTC. Protein sequence: CSVVGGLETQYF.